This T cell receptor beta chain was identified during a study of a mutant IDH1 vaccine in newly diagnosed glioma. Study background: Receipt of radiotherapy, temozolomide, or both preceded the study, and most received both.

Concerning this clone itself: Its specificity is not known.

The time point denotes: week 5, during vaccination. The content of each vaccine dose was 300 ug of mutant IDH1 20-mer peptide, and topical imiquimod accompanied it. There are 17 residues in the CDR3. The V gene end was trimmed by 1 base and the J gene end by 8 bases; junction bases not matched to a gene: 9. CDR1 is SGHAT, CDR2 FQNNGV, per germline. The assay was immunoSEQ multiplex PCR, and TCRdb's table has in-frame clones only and misses some. Found here are around 52,000 clones, 75% to 90% of them singletons; the top ten hold about 4.2%. The rearrangement uses TRBV11-2 and TRBJ2-1, with 12 bases that match TRBD2. The receptor's source is a woman aged 40 to 49 with glioma. Source: PBMCs, taken from a glioma patient whose treatment included an IDH1 peptide vaccine. The CDR3 DNA reads as TGTGCCAGCAGCTTAGTTTTGGCTAGCGGGAGGGCCTATGAGCAGTTCTTC. Its translation is CASSLVLASGRAYEQFF. The full variable domain, rest sourced from reference TRBV11-2 and TRBJ2-1, is EAGVAQSPRYKIIEKRQSVAFWCNPISGHATLYWYQQILGQGPKLLIQFQNNGVVDDSQLPKDRFSAERLKGVDSTLKIQPAKLEDSAVYLCASSLVLASGRAYEQFFGPGTRLTVL.